These 23 T cell receptor beta chains were sequenced from one sample in a study of blood T cell repertoires in COVID-19. The table came from immunoSEQ multiplex PCR; TCRdb's copy has only in-frame clones and leaves some out. Seen here are 220,000 or so clones, roughly four fifths observed once, and the top ten hold about 2.4%. Sequenced material: peripheral blood. All receptors come from a woman between 55 and 75 years old with acute or convalescent COVID-19.

The gene calls are TRBV11-2 and TRBJ2-3; weak D call: TRBD2 (6 bases). Germline V gene lookup returns CDR1 SGHAT and CDR2 FQNNGV. The CDR3 runs to 15 residues. V was cut by 1 base and J by 4 bases, with 12 bases left in between. Here the CDR3 reads CASSLVSGEADTQYF. In nucleotides, the CDR3 is TGTGCCAGCAGCTTAGTTTCGGGGGAAGCAGATACGCAGTATTTT. Full variable domain (outside the CDR3, taken from reference TRBV11-2 and TRBJ2-3): EAGVAQSPRYKIIEKRQSVAFWCNPISGHATLYWYQQILGQGPKLLIQFQNNGVVDDSQLPKDRFSAERLKGVDSTLKIQPAKLEDSAVYLCASSLVSGEADTQYFGPGTRLTVL.

The chain's CDR3 is CASSYRGTGVPSYNSPLHF. The CDR3 bases are TGTGCCAGCAGTTACCGCGGGACAGGGGTACCCTCCTATAATTCACCCCTCCACTTT. The chain is built from TRBV27 and TRBJ1-6, with 10 bases that match TRBD1. The V and J ends lost 4 bases and 0 bases, in that order; junction bases with no gene match: 9. There are 19 residues in the CDR3. Germline V gene sequence: CDR1 MNHEY, CDR2 SMNVEV (reference sequence).

V gene TRBV7-3 combines with J gene TRBJ2-7; D is ambiguous. This CDR3 spans 15 amino acids. Trimming took 5 bases from V and 2 from J, leaving 16 bases between them. Per germline, CDR1 SGHTA and CDR2 FQGTGA. The CDR3 region has the DNA TGTGCCAGCAGCCCCGATGGCAGGCCGCCCTACGAGCAGTACTTC. It is translated as CASSPDGRPPYEQYF.

This chain joins TRBV6-5 and TRBJ1-4; 9 bases are a match to TRBD1. Germline V lookup: CDR1 MNHEY, CDR2 SVGAGI. CDR3 length: 15 residues. The J segment lost 7 bases and the V segment lost 7 bases, leaving 10 bases of the junction unmatched. The DNA of the CDR3 is TGTGCCAGCACCCAAGGCGGGACAGGGATTGAAAAACTGTTTTTT. The encoded protein is CASTQGGTGIEKLFF.

This clone was counted a single time. The J gene is TRBJ2-1, the V gene TRBV7-9; 7 bases align to TRBD1. The CDR3 has 14 amino acids. Trimming at V came to 0 bases and at J to 11 bases, leaving 7 bases not matched to a gene. The germline V gene encodes CDR1 SEHNR and CDR2 FQNEAQ (reference sequence). Here the CDR3 DNA reads TGTGCCAGCAGCTTAGCGGGACAGACCTCTAAGCAGTTCTTC. It encodes CASSLAGQTSKQFF.

This sequence joins TRBV5-4 and TRBJ2-7; 9 nucleotides line up with TRBD2. The CDR3 runs to 17 residues. Trimming removed 4 bases from V and 2 bases from J; junction bases left unmatched: 13. Germline CDR1 and CDR2: SGHNT and YYREEE (reference sequence). CDR3 amino acids: CASSNNPQRGATYEQYF. The CDR3 DNA reads as TGTGCCAGCAGCAATAATCCTCAGCGGGGGGCCACCTACGAGCAGTACTTC.

As concerns this clone: Other nucleotide sequences from this sample produce the same CDR3. The chain employs TRBV5-1 and TRBJ1-1; TRBD1 is a possible D gene (6 bases). This CDR3 is built from 15 residues. Looked up from germline, CDR1 is SGHRS and CDR2 is YFSETQ. The V end lost 0 bases, the J end lost 2 bases, and 11 bases lay between the germline ends. The CDR3 nucleotides are TGCGCCAGCAGCTTGGATGGGGGCTCCAACACTGAAGCTTTCTTT. This codes for CASSLDGGSNTEAFF. Looking up the rest from reference TRBV5-1 and TRBJ1-1 gives the full variable domain: KAGVTQTPRYLIKTRGQQVTLSCSPISGHRSVSWYQQTPGQGLQFLFEYFSETQRNKGNFPGRFSGRQFSNSRSEMNVSTLELGDSALYLCASSLDGGSNTEAFFGQGTRLTVV.

This chain joins TRBV6-5 and TRBJ1-2; D is unclear. The ends were cut back, 5 bases at V and 8 bases at J, with 12 bases in the middle. Germline CDR1 reads MNHEY; CDR2 reads SVGAGI. This CDR3 has 12 residues. The CDR3 sequence: CASSPSGRGYTF. The CDR3 coding sequence is TGTGCCAGCAGTCCCTCGGGTCGAGGCTACACCTTC.

V usage is TRBV5-4 and J usage is TRBJ1-6; the match to TRBD1 covers 9 bases. Per the germline V gene, CDR1 is SGHNT and CDR2 is YYREEE (reference sequence). This CDR3 is 16 amino acids long. V lost 4 bases to trimming and J lost 10 bases; unmatched junction nucleotides: 12. The CDR3, as DNA: TGTGCCAGCAGCCTCGCCATAAGGGACAGGGAGTCACCCCTCCACTTT. Translation gives CASSLAIRDRESPLHF.

A few counts support this clone. V is TRBV29-1 and J is TRBJ1-1, with D possibly TRBD1 on 5 matching bases. The V end was cut by 7 bases, the J end by 3 bases, with 18 bases between. CDR1 is SQVTM and CDR2 is ANQGSEA in the germline V gene. The CDR3 has 14 amino acids. CDR3 in DNA: TGCAGCGCGGGACCCAGGTTGACGGACACTGAAGCTTTCTTT. Translated: CSAGPRLTDTEAFF.

The chain recombines TRBV30 with TRBJ1-4; 7 bases are a match to TRBD1. The J segment lost 2 bases and the V segment lost 5 bases, leaving 23 bases of the junction unmatched. This CDR3 comprises 20 residues. Germline V lookup: CDR1 GTSNPN, CDR2 SVGIG (reference sequence). For the CDR3, the DNA is TGTGCCTGGGCGCACGAGCATTCCGGGACAGAGGATTTGACTAATGAAAAACTGTTTTTT. It yields the protein CAWAHEHSGTEDLTNEKLFF.

The chain is built from TRBV14 and TRBJ2-1, with 8 positions matching TRBD2. From germline, CDR1 is SGHDN and CDR2 FVKESK. J lost 7 bases, V lost 2 bases, and 4 bases had no gene match. This CDR3 has 14 residues. CDR3 coding DNA: TGTGCCAGCAGCCAAAGCGGCGGGAGGAATGAGCAGTTCTTC. Its translation is CASSQSGGRNEQFF.

V gene TRBV5-1 combines with J gene TRBJ2-7; no reliable D call. With 5 bases removed from V and 5 bases from J, the gap between germline ends came to 14 bases. Germline assignment: CDR1 SGHRS and CDR2 YFSETQ. The CDR3 length is 13 residues. CDR3 region: CASRVAPQHEQYF. CDR3 in DNA: TGCGCCAGCAGAGTAGCCCCCCAACACGAGCAGTACTTC.

The chain employs TRBV5-4 and TRBJ2-7; D possibly corresponds to TRBD1 (6 bases). The CDR3 contains 16 residues. Trimming shortened V by 4 bases and J by 0 bases, and 17 bases separated the two germline ends. Germline CDR1 reads SGHNT; CDR2 reads YYREEE (reference sequence). This CDR3 reads CASSPSRDKSSYEQYF. CDR3 nucleotide sequence: TGTGCCAGCAGCCCCTCCCGGGACAAGAGCTCCTACGAGCAGTACTTC.

In the case of this clone: In the same sample, other DNA sequences code for this CDR3. This chain uses TRBV5-1 with TRBJ2-7, with TRBD2 identical over 7 bases. Germline V gene data show CDR1 as SGHRS and CDR2 as YFSETQ. This CDR3 comprises 14 residues. J lost 3 bases, V lost 0 bases, and 3 bases had no gene match. In nucleotides, the CDR3 is TGCGCCAGCAGCTTGGAGGCGGGGGTCTACGAGCAGTACTTC. Amino acid sequence: CASSLEAGVYEQYF.

The chain recombines TRBV2 with TRBJ1-5, with 8 positions matching TRBD1. Per germline, CDR1 SNHLY and CDR2 FYNNEI. This CDR3 is built from 15 residues. Trimming removed 3 bases from V and 3 bases from J; junction bases left unmatched: 4. The chain's CDR3 is CASSDGTGLNQPQHF. CDR3 nucleotides: TGTGCCAGCAGTGACGGGACAGGTCTCAATCAGCCCCAGCATTTT.

CDR3: CASSLSPTDTQYF. The DNA of the CDR3 is TGTGCCAGCAGCTTGTCCCCGACAGATACGCAGTATTTT. This chain connects TRBV5-6 to TRBJ2-3, with unresolved D. The CDR3 runs to 13 residues. The V and J ends lost 1 base and 3 bases respectively, with 6 bases between them. Germline lookup yields CDR1 SGHDT and CDR2 YYEEEE.

This clone was seen a few times. This chain connects TRBV7-2 to TRBJ2-7; possible D gene TRBD1, 5 bases. Trimming took 1 base from V and 2 from J, leaving 15 bases between them. CDR3 size: 16 residues. From germline, CDR1 is SGHTA and CDR2 FQGNSA. In DNA form, the CDR3 reads TGTGCCAGCAGCTTAGAAAGGGGTCCGCCTCCCTACGAGCAGTACTTC. Protein product: CASSLERGPPPYEQYF.

The chain recombines TRBV6-5 with TRBJ1-5, with a weak D call TRBD1 (5 bases). Germline values: CDR1 MNHEY, CDR2 SVGAGI. The V end lost 10 bases, the J end lost 0 bases, and 16 bases lay between the germline ends. The CDR3 sequence is 15 residues long. As DNA, the CDR3 is TGTGCCACCCGTGCCCCGGGGGGTAGCAATCAGCCCCAGCATTTT. Translating it yields CATRAPGGSNQPQHF.

This chain joins TRBV12-3 or TRBV12-4 and TRBJ2-1, with 10 bases lining up with TRBD2. This CDR3 region has 13 residues. The V segment lost 4 bases and the J segment 13 bases; nucleotides outside the gene matches: 7. The chain's CDR3 is CASSSLAGEKQFF. The CDR3 region has the DNA TGTGCCAGCAGTTCCCTAGCGGGGGAAAAACAGTTCTTC.

V and J are TRBV13 and TRBJ2-1, with a weak D call TRBD2 (5 bases). V was pared by 1 base and J by 6 bases, with 13 bases between. The CDR3 length is 15 residues. Germline CDR1 is PRHDT and CDR2 is FYEKMQ (reference sequence). The CDR3 is CASSLDSKGSNEQFF. CDR3 DNA sequence: TGTGCCAGCAGCTTAGATTCTAAAGGGAGCAATGAGCAGTTCTTC.

This clone was observed a single time. The V call is TRBV19, the J call TRBJ1-6, with D maybe TRBD1 (5 bases). Trimming removed 6 bases from V and 8 bases from J, with 11 bases in between. CDR1 LNHDA and CDR2 SQIVND come from the germline V gene (reference sequence). The CDR3 spans 13 residues. This chain's CDR3 is CASRVQAYSPLHF. The CDR3 nucleotides read TGTGCCAGTAGGGTACAGGCTTATTCACCCCTCCACTTT. Drawing the rest from reference TRBV19 and TRBJ1-6, the complete variable domain is DGGITQSPKYLFRKEGQNVTLSCEQNLNHDAMYWYRQDPGQGLRLIYYSQIVNDFQKGDIAEGYSVSREKKESFPLTVTSAQKNPTAFYLCASRVQAYSPLHFGNGTRLTVT.

The V and J genes are TRBV10-2 and TRBJ1-6; D unclear. In germline, CDR1 is WSHSY, CDR2 SAAADI. V lost 3 bases and J lost 7, with 22 bases in between. The length of the CDR3 is 18 residues. CDR3: CASSDPLLSGWKNSPLHF. Here the CDR3 DNA reads TGCGCCAGCAGTGACCCCTTACTGTCAGGCTGGAAGAATTCACCCCTCCACTTT.